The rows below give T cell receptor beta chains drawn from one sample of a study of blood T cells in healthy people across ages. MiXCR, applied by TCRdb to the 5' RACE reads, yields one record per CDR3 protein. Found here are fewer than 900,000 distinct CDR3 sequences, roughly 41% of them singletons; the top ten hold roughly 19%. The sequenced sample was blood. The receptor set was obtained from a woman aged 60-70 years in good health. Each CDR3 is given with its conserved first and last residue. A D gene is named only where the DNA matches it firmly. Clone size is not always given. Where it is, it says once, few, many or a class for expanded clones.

DNA: TGTGCCAGCACTCCGACTAGCGGGGGGCAAGAGACCCAGTACTTC; CDR3: CASTPTSGGQETQYF; length: 15; D: TRBD2; V: TRBV9; J: TRBJ2-5; size: few
DNA: TGCGCCATCCCGACAGAGGATAGCTTCGGCGAGCAGTACTTC; CDR3: CAIPTEDSFGEQYF; length: 14; D: -; V: TRBV5-1; J: TRBJ2-7; size: -
DNA: TGCAGTGCTAGAGGGACAGGGGCCGCTCTGGGGGAGCAGTACTTC; CDR3: CSARGTGAALGEQYF; length: 15; D: TRBD1; V: TRBV20-1; J: TRBJ2-7; size: -
DNA: TGTGCCAGCAGCTTAGACCCGGGCGACGGCACTGAAGCTTTCTTT; CDR3: CASSLDPGDGTEAFF; length: 15; D: -; V: TRBV11-2; J: TRBJ1-1; size: -
DNA: TGTGCCAGCAGTGGTGAGGGGGAGAAACTGTTTTTT; CDR3: CASSGEGEKLFF; length: 12; D: -; V: TRBV12-3/TRBV12-4; J: TRBJ1-4; size: -
DNA: TGCAGTGCTAGAGGACCCAGGGAACCCTGCGAGCAGTACTTC; CDR3: CSARGPREPCEQYF; length: 14; D: -; V: TRBV20-1; J: TRBJ2-7; size: -
DNA: TGTGCCACTATCCGGGACCGACTCCAAGAGACCCAGTACTTC; CDR3: CATIRDRLQETQYF; length: 14; D: -; V: TRBV10-3; J: TRBJ2-5; size: many
DNA: TGTGCCAGCAGCTTAAATGTTGGCGGGACAGCCTACAATGAGCAGTTCTTC; CDR3: CASSLNVGGTAYNEQFF; length: 17; D: -; V: TRBV7-3; J: TRBJ2-1; size: -
DNA: TGTGCCAGCAGCTTAGATTTGGTCAGCGTCTACGGCTACACCTTC; CDR3: CASSLDLVSVYGYTF; length: 15; D: -; V: TRBV7-2; J: TRBJ1-2; size: -
DNA: TGTGCCTGGAGCCGACCCCTAGCAGGTGGCTACACCTTC; CDR3: CAWSRPLAGGYTF; length: 13; D: -; V: TRBV30; J: TRBJ1-2; size: -
DNA: TGTGCCAGCAGTCCAGGACTAGCGGGGGGCCAAGAGACCCAGTTCTTC; CDR3: CASSPGLAGGQETQFF; length: 16; D: TRBD2; V: TRBV6-5; J: TRBJ2-1; size: once
DNA: TGCAGTGCTAGCGGCCGGGAGAGAGGGGAGCAGTACTTC; CDR3: CSASGRERGEQYF; length: 13; D: -; V: TRBV20-1; J: TRBJ2-5; size: -
DNA: TGTGCCAGCAGCTCCGGGTCGGGGGCTTACAATGAGCAGTTCTTC; CDR3: CASSSGSGAYNEQFF; length: 15; D: -; V: TRBV7-2; J: TRBJ2-1; size: -
DNA: TGTGCCAGCAGCTTAGAGGGGGAAGCTTTCTTT; CDR3: CASSLEGEAFF; length: 11; D: -; V: TRBV7-9; J: TRBJ1-1; size: few
DNA: TGCGCCAGCAGCCCAGAGGACGAAAGAATTTTTCAAGAGACCCAGTACTTC; CDR3: CASSPEDERIFQETQYF; length: 17; D: -; V: TRBV4-1; J: TRBJ2-5; size: -
DNA: TGTGCCAGCAGCCCAACTAGCGGGAGGAGATATACGCGGTATTTT; CDR3: CASSPTSGRRYTRYF; length: 15; D: TRBD2; V: TRBV11-2; J: TRBJ2-3; size: once
DNA: TGTGCCAGCAGCGCCCGGACTAGCGGGAGTGAGACCCAGTACTTC; CDR3: CASSARTSGSETQYF; length: 15; D: TRBD2; V: TRBV7-2; J: TRBJ2-5; size: few
DNA: TGTGCCAGCAGCTTACTCGGGACAGCGTCGGGCACAGATACGCAGTATTTT; CDR3: CASSLLGTASGTDTQYF; length: 17; D: TRBD1; V: TRBV5-8; J: TRBJ2-3; size: -
DNA: TGTGCCAGCAGTTCCCATCTGTACATTCAGTACTTC; CDR3: CASSSHLYIQYF; length: 12; D: -; V: TRBV28; J: TRBJ2-4; size: -
DNA: TGCAGCGTTGACTCACAGGTGTGGAATGAGCAGTTCTTC; CDR3: CSVDSQVWNEQFF; length: 13; D: -; V: TRBV29-1; J: TRBJ2-1; size: -
DNA: TGTGCCAGCAGACGTGGCGAGACTAGCGGGGTCACAGATACGCAGTATTTT; CDR3: CASRRGETSGVTDTQYF; length: 17; D: TRBD2; V: TRBV2; J: TRBJ2-3; size: -
DNA: TGTGCCAGCAGTGATGGGGCTGATAGCTATGGCTACACCTTC; CDR3: CASSDGADSYGYTF; length: 14; D: -; V: TRBV25-1; J: TRBJ1-2; size: few
DNA: TGTGCCAGCAATCACCGGCCGAACACTGAAGCTTTCTTT; CDR3: CASNHRPNTEAFF; length: 13; D: -; V: TRBV27; J: TRBJ1-1; size: -
DNA: TGCAGCGGGGGACAGGGGGGGGGTGAGCAGTTCTTC; CDR3: CSGGQGGGEQFF; length: 12; D: TRBD1; V: TRBV29-1; J: TRBJ2-1; size: -
DNA: TGTGCCAGCAGCTTAGATGGGAGGACTAGCGGGAGTAATGAGCAGTTCTTC; CDR3: CASSLDGRTSGSNEQFF; length: 17; D: TRBD2; V: TRBV11-2; J: TRBJ2-1; size: -
DNA: TGTGCCAGCAGCGTTACCCTGGGGACAGAGTATGGCTACACCTTC; CDR3: CASSVTLGTEYGYTF; length: 15; D: TRBD1; V: TRBV7-2; J: TRBJ1-2; size: few
DNA: TGTGCCAGCAACTCGGGGGGCCTCAATGAGCAGTTCTTC; CDR3: CASNSGGLNEQFF; length: 13; D: -; V: TRBV28; J: TRBJ2-1; size: -
DNA: TGCGCCAGCAGCTTGCGGGCAGTTAGCATGAACACTGAAGCTTTCTTT; CDR3: CASSLRAVSMNTEAFF; length: 16; D: -; V: TRBV5-1; J: TRBJ1-1; size: few
DNA: TGTGCCAGCAATACGGAAGTCTATGGCTACACCTTC; CDR3: CASNTEVYGYTF; length: 12; D: -; V: TRBV2; J: TRBJ1-2; size: -
DNA: TGCAGCGTTCAATTACCCTCTAGCGGGAGTAGAAATGAGCAGTTCTTC; CDR3: CSVQLPSSGSRNEQFF; length: 16; D: TRBD2; V: TRBV29-1; J: TRBJ2-1; size: -
DNA: TGCAGTGCTAGAGGGTATGGTGAGGGCTACACCTTC; CDR3: CSARGYGEGYTF; length: 12; D: -; V: TRBV20-1; J: TRBJ1-2; size: -
DNA: TGCAGCGTTGGAAGCGGGGGCACAGATACGCAGTATTTT; CDR3: CSVGSGGTDTQYF; length: 13; D: TRBD2; V: TRBV29-1; J: TRBJ2-3; size: many
DNA: TGCAGTGCTGGGATCAGCGGTTCCTACAATGAGCAGTTCTTC; CDR3: CSAGISGSYNEQFF; length: 14; D: -; V: TRBV20-1; J: TRBJ2-1; size: few
DNA: TGTGCCAGCACCGAAGGACAGGCCCCTTATGGCTACACCTTC; CDR3: CASTEGQAPYGYTF; length: 14; D: TRBD1; V: TRBV6-1; J: TRBJ1-2; size: -
DNA: TGTGCCAGCAGCGTAGTGGCGGGGGCCAACAATGAGCAGTACTTC; CDR3: CASSVVAGANNEQYF; length: 15; D: -; V: TRBV9; J: TRBJ2-5; size: -
DNA: TGTGCCAGCAGGGAAGGTGGAGGGTTGAACACTGAAGCTTTCTTT; CDR3: CASREGGGLNTEAFF; length: 15; D: -; V: TRBV25-1; J: TRBJ1-1; size: few
DNA: TGCGCCAGCAGCTTGGGAGGGGCGAACCCCTACGAGCAGTACTTC; CDR3: CASSLGGANPYEQYF; length: 15; D: -; V: TRBV5-1; J: TRBJ2-7; size: -
DNA: TGTGCCAGCAGTTACACTACCTCTAGCACAGATACGCAGTATTTT; CDR3: CASSYTTSSTDTQYF; length: 15; D: -; V: TRBV6-5; J: TRBJ2-3; size: medium-sized
DNA: TGTGCCAGCAGTGACTCGCGGGAGGGTAATGAGCAGTTCTTC; CDR3: CASSDSREGNEQFF; length: 14; D: TRBD2; V: TRBV6-4; J: TRBJ2-1; size: -
DNA: TGCAGTGCTAAACCGGGGGCTGGGGCCAACGTCCTGACTTTC; CDR3: CSAKPGAGANVLTF; length: 14; D: -; V: TRBV20-1; J: TRBJ2-6; size: once
DNA: TGCGCCAGCAGCTTGGCCTGGGGCACCGATGGCTACACCTTC; CDR3: CASSLAWGTDGYTF; length: 14; D: -; V: TRBV5-1; J: TRBJ1-2; size: few
DNA: TGCAGTCCTAAGCGGAGTCTTAACAATGAGCAGTTCTTC; CDR3: CSPKRSLNNEQFF; length: 13; D: -; V: TRBV20-1; J: TRBJ2-1; size: few
DNA: TGTGCCAGCAGCTTAGAGGACGGGGGCTACACCTTC; CDR3: CASSLEDGGYTF; length: 12; D: -; V: TRBV7-9; J: TRBJ1-2; size: few
DNA: TGTGCCAGCAGCTTAGAGGTAGATACGCAGTATTTT; CDR3: CASSLEVDTQYF; length: 12; D: -; V: TRBV7-9; J: TRBJ2-3; size: many
DNA: TGCGCCAGCAGAGAGGGAAGCACTGAAGCTTTCTTT; CDR3: CASREGSTEAFF; length: 12; D: -; V: TRBV5-1; J: TRBJ1-1; size: -
DNA: TGCGCCAGCAGCCAAAAAACAGGGTACGAGCAGTACTTC; CDR3: CASSQKTGYEQYF; length: 13; D: -; V: TRBV4-3; J: TRBJ2-7; size: many
DNA: TGCGCCAGCAGCCAAGGGCCAGGGGGCTCAGATACGCAGTATTTT; CDR3: CASSQGPGGSDTQYF; length: 15; D: TRBD1; V: TRBV4-1; J: TRBJ2-3; size: -
DNA: TGCAGCGTTGGCCTTGGAGGCAATGAGCAGTACTTC; CDR3: CSVGLGGNEQYF; length: 12; D: -; V: TRBV29-1; J: TRBJ2-7; size: -
DNA: TGTGCCAGCACCCAATTACCTAATCAGCCCCAGCATTTT; CDR3: CASTQLPNQPQHF; length: 13; D: -; V: TRBV6-6; J: TRBJ1-5; size: -
DNA: TGCGCCAGCAGCCAAGATCTAGGCGGGAGGTTCAGCACAGATACGCAGTATTTT; CDR3: CASSQDLGGRFSTDTQYF; length: 18; D: TRBD2; V: TRBV4-3; J: TRBJ2-3; size: many
DNA: TGCAGTGCTAGCCATGACAGGGGGGGAATCTACGAGCAGTACTTC; CDR3: CSASHDRGGIYEQYF; length: 15; D: TRBD1; V: TRBV20-1; J: TRBJ2-7; size: -
DNA: TGTGCCACCAGTGATTCCAATTGGGGGGGGTACAATGAGCAGTTCTTC; CDR3: CATSDSNWGGYNEQFF; length: 16; D: TRBD2; V: TRBV24-1; J: TRBJ2-1; size: few
DNA: TGTGCCAGCAGCTTAGACAGCTCTGACCAGTTCTTC; CDR3: CASSLDSSDQFF; length: 12; D: -; V: TRBV7-2; J: TRBJ2-1; size: many
DNA: TGTGCCAGCAGTTTAGGAGTACTAGCGGGAGGGCCTCCAGATACGCAGTATTTT; CDR3: CASSLGVLAGGPPDTQYF; length: 18; D: TRBD2; V: TRBV28; J: TRBJ2-3; size: few